This T cell receptor beta chain emerged from a study of blood T cell repertoires in COVID-19. Assay: immunoSEQ multiplex PCR; the TCRdb copy retains only in-frame clones and omits some. The sample records 93,000 or so clones, about 91% being singletons. Trimming removed 3 bases at V and 12 bases at J, with 11 bases between. Germline V CDR1 and CDR2: SGDLS, YYNGEE. The CDR3 covers 11 residues. This clone was seen a handful of times. Sequenced sample: peripheral blood. The chain recombines TRBV9 with TRBJ2-3, with D perhaps TRBD2 (5 bases). The TCR sequence derives from a human donor in a cohort sampled during active COVID-19. CDR3 sequence: CASSEAGRQYF. CDR3 nucleotide sequence: TGTGCCAGCAGCGAGGCGGGCCGACAGTATTTT.